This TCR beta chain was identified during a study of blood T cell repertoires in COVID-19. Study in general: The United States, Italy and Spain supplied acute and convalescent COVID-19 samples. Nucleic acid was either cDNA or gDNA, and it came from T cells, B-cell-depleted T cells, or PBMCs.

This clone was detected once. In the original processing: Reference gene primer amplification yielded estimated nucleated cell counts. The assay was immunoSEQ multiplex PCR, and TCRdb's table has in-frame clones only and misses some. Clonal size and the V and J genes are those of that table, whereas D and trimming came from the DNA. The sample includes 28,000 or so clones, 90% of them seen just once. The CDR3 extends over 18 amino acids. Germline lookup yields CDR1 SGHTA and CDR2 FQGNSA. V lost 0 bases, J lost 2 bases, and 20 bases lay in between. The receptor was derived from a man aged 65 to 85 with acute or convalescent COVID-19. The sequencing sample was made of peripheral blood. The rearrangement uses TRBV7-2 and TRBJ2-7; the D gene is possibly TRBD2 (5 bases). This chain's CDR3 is CASSLASAQFAGPYEQYF. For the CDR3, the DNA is TGTGCCAGCAGCTTAGCCTCTGCCCAATTTGCGGGCCCCTACGAGCAGTACTTC.